The rows below give T cell receptor beta chains drawn from one sample of a study of T cells in Graves' hyperthyroidism and ophthalmopathy. TCRdb reanalysed the multiplex PCR reads using MiXCR and keeps one entry per CDR3 protein. This repertoire shows about 560,000 distinct CDR3 sequences, 40% to 55% found once; its top ten account for roughly 8.2%. What was sequenced was peripheral blood or thyroid tissue (not recorded which). These receptors came from a woman aged 18-29 years with Graves' hyperthyroidism. Both conserved end residues are part of each CDR3. The D gene is left open where the match is weak. Some rows have no size entry. The others give once, few or many, or a class for an expanded clone.

>13|TRBV25-1|many|.|TRBJ2-7
TGTGCCAGCAGTGGTAGTAACTCCTACGAGCAGTACTTC
CASSGSNSYEQYF
>13|TRBV5-8|.|TRBD2|TRBJ2-5
TGTGCCAGCTACCGGGCGGGAGTAGAGACCCAGTACTTC
CASYRAGVETQYF
>13|TRBV7-8|many|.|TRBJ2-7
TGTGCCAGCAGCTTAGCGGGGGCGGGCGAGCAGTACTTC
CASSLAGAGEQYF
>12|TRBV20-1|few|TRBD1|TRBJ2-7
TGCAGTGCTTCCGGGACAGACCCCGAGCAGTACTTC
CSASGTDPEQYF
>12|TRBV2|.|.|TRBJ1-2
TGTGCCAGTATGGGGCGGACTACCGGCTACACCTTC
CASMGRTTGYTF
>16|TRBV5-1|few|.|TRBJ1-1
TGCGCCAGCAGCCGAGACAGGCCTAACTCGAACACTGAAGCTTTCTTT
CASSRDRPNSNTEAFF
>14|TRBV10-3|.|.|TRBJ1-1
TGTGCCAGCAGTTACGTGGGGATGAACACTGAAGCTTTCTTT
CASSYVGMNTEAFF
>14|TRBV15|many|.|TRBJ1-2
TGTGCCACCAGCAGAGATCCAGAGAACTATGGCTACACCTTC
CATSRDPENYGYTF
>13|TRBV28|few|TRBD1|TRBJ1-5
TGTGCCAGCCTGGACAGGGAAGGTCAGCCCCAGCATTTT
CASLDREGQPQHF
>15|TRBV7-9|few|.|TRBJ1-4
TGTGCCAGCAGTGGGGGGACGTTTGACGTGGAAAAACTGTTTTTT
CASSGGTFDVEKLFF
>12|TRBV7-9|once|TRBD1|TRBJ1-2
TGTGCCAGCCGGGCTACAGGGGGCAGCTACACCTTC
CASRATGGSYTF
>15|TRBV9|.|.|TRBJ1-4
TGTGCCAGCAGCGGCGAGGGTTCGGCTAATGAAAAACTGTTTTTT
CASSGEGSANEKLFF
>15|TRBV29-1|once|.|TRBJ1-3
TGCAGCGAGACAGGAGGGTTTACGGCCGGAAACACCATATATTTT
CSETGGFTAGNTIYF
>14|TRBV25-1|many|.|TRBJ1-5
TGTGCCAGCAGCGGAGCCGGGGGCAATCAGCCCCAGCATTTT
CASSGAGGNQPQHF
>15|TRBV24-1|.|TRBD1|TRBJ1-4
TGTGCCAGCACTCGCCCGGGACAGGGGACTGAAAAACTGTTTTTT
CASTRPGQGTEKLFF
>15|TRBV25-1|many|TRBD1|TRBJ2-7
TGTGCCAGCAGTGAAGTGGGGCGACAGGGCTACGAGCAGTACTTC
CASSEVGRQGYEQYF
>14|TRBV2|.|TRBD1|TRBJ1-2
TGTGCCAGCAGTGGACAGGGGGCTTACTATGGCTACACCTTC
CASSGQGAYYGYTF
>15|TRBV29-1|.|TRBD1|TRBJ1-2
TGCAGCGTTGAAGAGGGGACAGGGTGGAACTATGGCTACACCTTC
CSVEEGTGWNYGYTF
>15|TRBV15|many|.|TRBJ1-6
TGTGCCACCAGCAGAGATCCCAGGGGAGGATCACCCCTCCACTTT
CATSRDPRGGSPLHF
>15|TRBV7-2|few|.|TRBJ1-3
TGTGCCAGCACCTCAACTCGGACAACGGGAAACACCATATATTTT
CASTSTRTTGNTIYF
>12|TRBV7-9|.|.|TRBJ1-6
TGTGCCAGCAGCGGCGAGGGATCACCCCTCCACTTT
CASSGEGSPLHF